A single sample is the source of the 10 T cell receptor beta chains below, sequenced in a study of blood T cell repertoires in COVID-19. Libraries were prepared by immunoSEQ multiplex PCR; TCRdb keeps only in-frame clonotypes and omits some of them. The top ten hold approximately 1.1% of the sample, which has about 120,000 clones, around nine tenths seen once. The sample taken for sequencing was peripheral blood. These receptors were obtained from a woman of 80 years or more with acute or convalescent COVID-19.

This clone was counted once. The DNA for the CDR3 is TGCGCCAGCAGCTTGACTAGCGGGAGAACGAATGAGCAGTTCTTC. It yields the protein CASSLTSGRTNEQFF. The J gene is TRBJ2-1, the V gene TRBV5-1; 11 nucleotides line up with TRBD2. Trimming at V came to 1 base and at J to 7 bases, leaving 4 bases not matched to a gene. CDR3 size: 15 residues. The V gene's germline CDR1 is SGHRS and CDR2 YFSETQ.

The chain recombines TRBV28 with TRBJ1-2; D unresolved. Trimming pared 5 bases from V and 4 bases from J, leaving 17 bases between. The CDR3 length is 15 residues. Germline loops: CDR1 MDHEN, CDR2 SYDVKM. CDR3 loop: CASSLGRPSLYGYTF. The CDR3 DNA is TGTGCCAGCAGTCTGGGCCGGCCCTCTCTCTATGGCTACACCTTC.

The rearrangement joins TRBV6-2 or TRBV6-3 to TRBJ2-3; 10 nucleotides align to TRBD2. The CDR3 covers 19 residues. Trimming at V came to 2 bases and at J to 1 base, leaving 12 bases not matched to a gene. The germline V gene encodes CDR1 MNHEY and CDR2 SVGEGT. Written as DNA, the CDR3 is TGTGCCAGCAGTTACAAGAGCGGGGGGGCCAGACTCCGCACAGATACGCAGTATTTT. Protein product: CASSYKSGGARLRTDTQYF.

The rearrangement joins TRBV24-1 to TRBJ1-1; D gene uncertain. There are 16 residues in the CDR3. Between the trimmed V and J ends, which lost 2 bases and 4 bases, there was a span of 16 bases. From germline, CDR1 is KGHDR and CDR2 SFDVKD. CDR3 in amino acids: CATSDSSAGKVTEAFF. The CDR3 region has the DNA TGTGCCACCAGTGATTCCTCCGCCGGGAAGGTCACTGAAGCTTTCTTT.

The V and J genes are TRBV6-5 and TRBJ1-2; D uncertain. The V end lost 4 bases, the J end lost 7 bases, and 16 bases lay between the germline ends. There are 14 residues in the CDR3. Germline V lookup: CDR1 MNHEY, CDR2 SVGAGI. For the CDR3, the DNA is TGTGCCAGCAGTTCCCCGAAAACCTATAGTGGCTACACCTTC. This codes for CASSSPKTYSGYTF.

The chain uses TRBV19 and TRBJ1-4; D call uncertain. The CDR3 sequence is 15 residues long. Germline V gene data show CDR1 as LNHDA and CDR2 as SQIVND (reference sequence). The V and J ends lost 6 bases and 0 bases respectively, with 11 bases between them. CDR3 in amino acids: CASRRDFATNEKLFF. The CDR3 bases are TGTGCCAGTAGGAGGGATTTTGCAACTAATGAAAAACTGTTTTTT.

This clone appeared a single time. This chain connects TRBV19 to TRBJ1-5, with a tentative D call TRBD1 (5 bases). The CDR3 is made up of 14 amino acids. V lost 5 bases, J lost 0 bases, and 8 bases lay in between. Germline V gene data show CDR1 as LNHDA and CDR2 as SQIVND (reference sequence). This CDR3 is CASSRGSSNQPQHF. The CDR3 DNA follows: TGTGCCAGTAGTCGGGGGAGTAGCAATCAGCCCCAGCATTTT.

V usage is TRBV6-5 and J usage is TRBJ2-5, with 11 bases aligning to TRBD2. This CDR3 is built from 15 residues. After removal of 4 bases from V and 1 base from J, the junction contained 2 bases not matched to a gene. Germline V lookup: CDR1 MNHEY, CDR2 SVGAGI. CDR3 region: CASSLAGGIQETQYF. The CDR3 DNA reads as TGTGCCAGCAGTTTAGCGGGAGGGATCCAAGAGACCCAGTACTTC.

The genes are TRBV7-8 and TRBJ1-6; TRBD1 agrees at 10 bases. The CDR3 contains 14 residues. The J segment lost 9 bases and the V segment lost 4 bases, leaving 3 bases of the junction unmatched. Germline CDR1 SGHVS, CDR2 FQNEAQ. The CDR3 here is CASSSGQGISPLHF. The CDR3 DNA follows: TGTGCCAGCAGCTCGGGACAGGGGATTTCACCCCTCCACTTT.

The rearrangement uses TRBV5-4 and TRBJ2-3; D perhaps matches TRBD2 (7 bases). The CDR3 sequence is 15 residues long. Germline CDR1 is SGHNT and CDR2 is YYREEE (reference sequence). V dropped 5 bases and J dropped 3 bases, with 16 bases sitting between them. The CDR3 region is CASRRWGGGTDTQYF. In DNA form, the CDR3 reads TGTGCCAGCAGGCGGTGGGGAGGGGGAACAGATACGCAGTATTTT.